The rows below give T cell receptor beta chains drawn from one sample of a study of T cell responses to AZD1222 COVID-19 vaccine. Assay: immunoSEQ multiplex PCR; the TCRdb copy retains only in-frame clones and omits some. The data show around 110,000 clones, with approximately 93% seen just once and over 2.5% held by the top ten. This material consisted of peripheral blood, taken on day 0 of AZD1222 vaccination. The receptors shown here come from an adult in good health. Both conserved end residues are part of each CDR3. D genes are given only for firm matches.

>TRBJ1-5|TRBV6-5|TRBD1
TGTGCCAGCAGCCGGACAGGAGATCAGCCCCAGCATTTT
CASSRTGDQPQHF
>TRBJ1-3|TRBV5-1|TRBD1
TGCGCCAGCAGCTCGACAGGGGGCTCTGGAAACACCATATATTTT
CASSSTGGSGNTIYF
>TRBJ2-7|TRBV18|TRBD2
TGTGCCAGCTCACCACCTAGCGGGAGTTGGTACGAGCAGTACTTC
CASSPPSGSWYEQYF
>TRBJ1-2|TRBV27|NA
TGTGCCAGCAGTACAGGCTTTACTGCCTATGGCTACACCTTC
CASSTGFTAYGYTF
>TRBJ1-1|TRBV5-1|NA
TGCGCCAGCAGCTTGGGTGCAGGGCAAGGCACTGAAGCTTTCTTT
CASSLGAGQGTEAFF
>TRBJ1-1|TRBV29-1|TRBD1
TGCAGCGTTGAGATGGGACAGCTGAACACTGAAGCTTTCTTT
CSVEMGQLNTEAFF
>TRBJ2-2|TRBV6-5|NA
TGTGCCAGCAGTTACTTCGCGAGGAAGGACGGGGAGCTGTTTTTT
CASSYFARKDGELFF
>TRBJ2-7|TRBV18|NA
TGTGCCAGCTCACCGGGACCGAGCAGCTCCTACGAGCAGTACTTC
CASSPGPSSSYEQYF
>TRBJ2-3|TRBV29-1|NA
TGCAGCGTCCCACTCCTTGGGGGGGGCCCAGATACGCAGTATTTT
CSVPLLGGGPDTQYF
>TRBJ1-6|TRBV28|TRBD1
TGTGCCAGCAGTTTGACAGGGGAGAATTCACCCCTCCACTTT
CASSLTGENSPLHF
>TRBJ2-7|TRBV6-5|TRBD2
TGTGCCAGCAGTTCCAGCGTAGCGGGAGCTAGAAACGAGCAGTACTTC
CASSSSVAGARNEQYF